This TCR beta chain was captured by sequencing in a study of blood T cell repertoires in COVID-19. Study in general: Samples came from the United States, Italy and Spain, spanning acute and convalescent COVID-19. T cells, B-cell-depleted T cells, or PBMCs supplied cDNA or gDNA.

Under the authors' procedure: Reference gene primer amplification gave nucleated cell count estimates. Profiling relied on immunoSEQ multiplex PCR, and the TCRdb table lists in-frame clones only, not all of them. From that table come the V and J calls and clone size; the DNA was used to work out D and trimming. The sample lists 200,000 to 300,000 clones, 88% seen once, with 0.7% in the top ten. Source material: peripheral blood. This receptor was taken from a human donor in a cohort sampled during active COVID-19.

The CDR3, as DNA: TGTGCCAGCAGAAGGACAGGGTACTCCTACGAGCAGTACTTC. It translates to CASRRTGYSYEQYF. The chain has TRBV14 and TRBJ2-7; 8 bases are shared with TRBD1. The J segment lost 0 bases and the V segment lost 6 bases, leaving 4 bases of the junction unmatched. CDR3 length: 14 residues. Germline V gives CDR1 SGHDN, CDR2 FVKESK. Supplemented by reference TRBV14 and TRBJ2-7, the full variable domain reads EAGVTQFPSHSVIEKGQTVTLRCDPISGHDNLYWYRRVMGKEIKFLLHFVKESKQDESGMPNNRFLAERTGGTYSTLKVQPAELEDSGVYFCASRRTGYSYEQYFGPGTRLTVT.